These 29 T cell receptor beta chains were sequenced from one sample in a study of T-cell memory formation after mild COVID-19. TCRdb itself ran the 5' RACE reads through MiXCR, one entry per CDR3 protein. The top ten clones hold over 9% of a sample with roughly 450,000 distinct CDR3 sequences, about 20% of them seen once. The sequenced sample was PBMCs or a T cell subset sorted from them (not recorded which). The source of these receptors is an adult woman who had mild COVID-19 (a few samples of this study predate the infection). Cell type and time point are not known.

This clonotype was counted only a few times. CDR3 nucleotides: TGTGCCAGCAGTAAGGACAGCCAAATAGCCAAAAACATTCAGTACTTC. Protein product: CASSKDSQIAKNIQYF. V usage is TRBV12-3 or TRBV12-4 and J usage is TRBJ2-4; TRBD1 might be the D (6 bases). Trimming shortened V by 5 bases and J by 0 bases, and 14 bases separated the two germline ends. The CDR3 consists of 16 residues.

This chain uses TRBV29-1 with TRBJ2-5; TRBD1 matches at 7 bases. Germline CDR1 SQVTM, CDR2 ANQGSEA. The CDR3 contains 12 residues. After removal of 4 bases from V and 5 bases from J, the junction contained 4 bases not matched to a gene. The CDR3 coding sequence is TGCAGCGTTGGACAGGGTCGTGAGACCCAGTACTTC. Amino acids: CSVGQGRETQYF.

This clonotype has at least ten counts. The rearrangement links TRBV4-1 to TRBJ2-7; no clear D gene. CDR1 and CDR2 (germline): MGHRA, YSYEKL. The CDR3 loop spans 15 amino acids. V lost 0 bases, J lost 4 bases, and 13 bases lay in between. The CDR3 bases are TGCGCCAGCAGCCAAGAGGCCGCACCGGGTTACGAGCAGTACTTC. Residues: CASSQEAAPGYEQYF.

V and J are TRBV11-2 and TRBJ2-5; TRBD1 is a possible D gene (6 bases). Germline V gives CDR1 SGHAT, CDR2 FQNNGV. The CDR3 is made up of 18 amino acids. The V and J ends lost 0 bases and 5 bases respectively, with 22 bases between them. Here the CDR3 reads CASSLEWMGFGQSETQYF. CDR3 sequence (DNA): TGTGCCAGCAGCTTAGAATGGATGGGGTTTGGACAGTCGGAGACCCAGTACTTC.

A few counts support this clonotype. This CDR3 reads CASSLLASGGDTQYF. The CDR3 DNA is TGTGCCAGCAGCTTATTGGCTAGCGGTGGGGATACGCAGTATTTT. This chain links TRBV7-3 with TRBJ2-3; 7 bases map to TRBD2. Germline CDR1 SGHTA, CDR2 FQGTGA. The junction had 8 bases not matched to a gene; V was cut back by 2 bases and J by 6 bases. The CDR3 extends over 15 amino acids.

This chain uses TRBV13 with TRBJ2-7, with D hard to call. Trimming removed 6 bases at V and 3 bases at J, with 9 bases between. The CDR3 covers 12 residues. CDR1 is PRHDT, CDR2 FYEKMQ, per germline (reference sequence). CDR3 loop: CASSSQYYEQYF. CDR3 DNA: TGTGCCAGCAGTTCCCAATACTACGAGCAGTACTTC.

This sequence joins TRBV5-1 and TRBJ2-1; the D gene is possibly TRBD1 (5 bases). Trimming took 4 bases from V and 7 from J, leaving 15 bases between them. Germline assignment: CDR1 SGHRS and CDR2 YFSETQ. The CDR3 sequence is 14 residues long. CDR3 sequence reads: CASSGTGILNEQFF. The CDR3 nucleotides are TGCGCCAGCAGCGGTACAGGAATCCTGAATGAGCAGTTCTTC.

The chain links TRBV27 to TRBJ1-2; D is ambiguous. The CDR3 has 13 amino acids. V lost 6 bases and J lost 1, with 9 bases in between. Germline V gene lookup returns CDR1 MNHEY and CDR2 SMNVEV (reference sequence). The CDR3 sequence: CASRQTINYGYTF. The DNA for the CDR3 is TGTGCCAGCAGACAAACCATTAACTATGGCTACACCTTC.

This clonotype has a count of ten or more. The V and J genes are TRBV7-9 and TRBJ2-7, with D hard to call. From germline, CDR1 is SEHNR and CDR2 FQNEAQ (reference sequence). V was pared by 4 bases and J by 5 bases, with 12 bases between. This CDR3 is built from 13 residues. CDR3 amino acids: CASSWAPRDEQYF. Here the CDR3 DNA reads TGTGCCAGCAGCTGGGCCCCTCGCGACGAGCAGTACTTC.

The rearrangement links TRBV20-1 to TRBJ2-7; D remains unclear. The CDR3 consists of 14 residues. V lost 5 bases, J lost 2 bases, and 16 bases lay in between. CDR1 is DFQATT and CDR2 is SNEGSKA in the germline V gene (reference sequence). The DNA of the CDR3 is TGCAGTGCTTTCGGGCCAAAGAACCCCTACGAGCAGTACTTC. Residues: CSAFGPKNPYEQYF.

This clonotype was detected only a few times. The chain has TRBV5-1 and TRBJ2-7; D call uncertain. The CDR3 has 16 amino acids. Germline V gives CDR1 SGHRS, CDR2 YFSETQ. The V end was cut by 4 bases, the J end by 3 bases, with 20 bases between. Written as DNA, the CDR3 is TGCGCCAGCAGCCCGGGCCTCCTAACCTTAAACTACGAGCAGTACTTC. Its protein is CASSPGLLTLNYEQYF.

The J gene is TRBJ2-2, the V gene TRBV9, with a possible D match to TRBD2 (6 bases). V was clipped by 4 bases and J by 1 base, with 14 bases between them. There are 16 residues in the CDR3. Germline CDR1 is SGDLS and CDR2 is YYNGEE. CDR3 sequence (DNA): TGTGCCAGCAGCAAAGGCGGGACTTGGAACACCGGGGAGCTGTTTTTT. This codes for CASSKGGTWNTGELFF.

The table lists this clonotype with a few counts. This chain joins TRBV29-1 and TRBJ2-3, with 9 positions matching TRBD1. V was pared by 6 bases and J by 0 bases, with 4 bases of the junction left unmatched. The germline V gene has CDR1 SQVTM and CDR2 ANQGSEA. This CDR3 is built from 14 residues. The CDR3 sequence: CSVGQGTSTDTQYF. The CDR3, as DNA: TGCAGCGTGGGACAGGGAACTAGCACAGATACGCAGTATTTT.

This clonotype showed up just a few times. J is TRBJ1-1 and V is TRBV18; no clear D. This CDR3 comprises 13 residues. Germline loops: CDR1 KGHSH, CDR2 LQKENI. Deletions cut 3 bases from V and 0 bases from J, with 5 bases between. CDR3 sequence reads: CASSPILNTEAFF. In nucleotides, the CDR3 is TGTGCCAGCTCACCCATTTTGAACACTGAAGCTTTCTTT.

This clonotype was picked up many times. The chain carries TRBV20-1 and TRBJ1-2; perhaps TRBD1 as D (5 bases). The germline CDR1 and CDR2 sequences are DFQATT and SNEGSKA (reference sequence). There are 14 residues in the CDR3. Trimming took 5 bases from V and 3 from J, leaving 16 bases between them. CDR3 region: CSAALGQGDYGYTF. CDR3 nucleotides: TGCAGTGCTGCCTTGGGGCAGGGCGACTATGGCTACACCTTC.

This sequence joins TRBV6-1 and TRBJ2-1; 9 bases line up with TRBD1. J gave up 2 bases and V 5 bases, and 7 bases lay outside the gene matches. Germline V CDR1 and CDR2: MNHNS, SASEGT. The CDR3 contains 16 residues. As DNA, the CDR3 is TGTGCCAGCAGTACGAACCGGGACAGGGCCTACAATGAGCAGTTCTTC. Translating gives CASSTNRDRAYNEQFF.

This rearrangement joins TRBV4-1 to TRBJ2-7, with 9 bases matching TRBD2. The trim removed 0 bases at V and 1 base at J, leaving 4 bases unmatched. There are 16 residues in the CDR3. The germline gives CDR1 MGHRA, CDR2 YSYEKL. CDR3 sequence: CASSQDITSGSYEQYF. In DNA form, the CDR3 reads TGCGCCAGCAGCCAAGATATTACTAGCGGGTCCTACGAGCAGTACTTC.

The V gene is TRBV29-1, the J gene TRBJ2-1; D remains ambiguous. Germline V lookup: CDR1 SQVTM, CDR2 ANQGSEA. This CDR3 has 13 residues. Trimming removed 3 bases from V and 4 bases from J, with 10 bases in between. CDR3 DNA: TGCAGCGTTGAGGGATGGGCTTACAATGAGCAGTTCTTC. Translation gives CSVEGWAYNEQFF.

This clonotype was seen only a few times. This chain connects TRBV9 to TRBJ2-3; D may be TRBD2 (5 bases). V lost 3 bases and J lost 4, with 12 bases in between. There are 14 residues in the CDR3. Per the germline V gene, CDR1 is SGDLS and CDR2 is YYNGEE. The DNA of the CDR3 is TGTGCCAGCAGCGAGCGTCCCGGGGCAGATACGCAGTATTTT. This translates into CASSERPGADTQYF.

This rearrangement joins TRBV15 to TRBJ1-5; 10 bases are a match to TRBD1. This CDR3 contains 15 residues. V dropped 1 base and J dropped 7; count of bases not matched to a gene: 4. Looked up from germline, CDR1 is LNHNV and CDR2 is YYDKDF (reference sequence). The CDR3 spells CATSRGQGARQPQHF. The DNA of the CDR3 is TGTGCCACCAGCAGAGGACAGGGGGCAAGGCAGCCCCAGCATTTT.

This chain uses TRBV24-1 with TRBJ1-1, with D unresolved. Between the trimmed V and J ends, which lost 7 bases and 1 base, there was a span of 9 bases. Per germline, CDR1 KGHDR and CDR2 SFDVKD. This CDR3 is built from 13 residues. The CDR3 DNA reads TGTGCCACCAGGGATACAGCGAACACTGAAGCTTTCTTT. Protein sequence: CATRDTANTEAFF.

The chain is built from TRBV4-2 and TRBJ2-4, with TRBD2 matching 8 bases. The CDR3 loop spans 15 amino acids. The germline CDR1 and CDR2 sequences are LGHNA and YNFKEQ. The ends lost 0 bases at V and 8 bases at J; junction bases unmatched: 6. In DNA form, the CDR3 reads TGTGCCAGCAGCCAAGATGGAGGGCGGGAGGACATTCAGTACTTC. This sequence encodes CASSQDGGREDIQYF.

This chain joins TRBV29-1 and TRBJ1-2; 11 nucleotides line up with TRBD1. The V gene end was trimmed by 4 bases and the J gene end by 5 bases; junction bases not matched to a gene: 9. CDR3 length: 15 amino acids. Germline V gives CDR1 SQVTM, CDR2 ANQGSEA. Here the CDR3 DNA reads TGCAGCGTTGTAACCGGGACAGGGGGAGTATATGGCTACACCTTC. Protein product: CSVVTGTGGVYGYTF.

The V gene is TRBV30, the J gene TRBJ1-1; D is possibly TRBD1 (6 bases). V gave up 0 bases and J gave up 5 bases, with 13 bases separating them. Germline V lookup: CDR1 GTSNPN, CDR2 SVGIG (reference sequence). This CDR3 region has 14 residues. This CDR3 reads CAWSVLLGGTEAFF. CDR3 nucleotide sequence: TGTGCCTGGAGTGTACTCTTAGGGGGGACTGAAGCTTTCTTT. Using reference TRBV30 and TRBJ1-1 for the parts outside the CDR3, the full variable domain is SQTIHQWPATLVQPVGSPLSLECTVEGTSNPNLYWYRQAAGRGLQLLFYSVGIGQISSEVPQNLSASRPQDRQFILSSKKLLLSDSGFYLCAWSVLLGGTEAFFGQGTRLTVV.

This clonotype was seen only a few times. V is TRBV11-2 and J is TRBJ2-2, with D perhaps TRBD1 (6 bases). Germline loops: CDR1 SGHAT, CDR2 FQNNGV. V lost 4 bases and J 6 bases, leaving 18 bases between the germline ends. The CDR3 spans 16 residues. CDR3: CASSSSGTNHPGELFF. The CDR3 nucleotides are TGTGCCAGCAGCTCCTCGGGGACAAACCACCCCGGGGAGCTGTTTTTT.

The rearrangement joins TRBV5-5 to TRBJ2-3, with D uncertain. Trimming took off 4 bases at V and 6 bases at J, with 12 bases between the two ends. Germline V gene lookup returns CDR1 SGHKS and CDR2 YYEKEE (reference sequence). This CDR3 spans 13 amino acids. CDR3 nucleotide sequence: TGTGCCAGCAGCAACTATGGGCCGGATACGCAGTATTTT. It translates to CASSNYGPDTQYF.

CDR3 amino acids: CASSLDRAGFYEQYF. In nucleotides, the CDR3 is TGTGCCAGCAGCTTGGACAGAGCTGGCTTCTACGAGCAGTACTTC. The chain carries TRBV5-5 and TRBJ2-7; no firm D call. The CDR3 spans 15 residues. Germline CDR1 reads SGHKS; CDR2 reads YYEKEE (reference sequence). Trimming removed 0 bases from V and 3 bases from J, with 13 bases in between. The whole variable domain, remainder taken from reference TRBV5-5 and TRBJ2-7, is DAGVTQSPTHLIKTRGQQVTLRCSPISGHKSVSWYQQVLGQGPQFIFQYYEKEERGRGNFPDRFSARQFPNYSSELNVNALLLGDSALYLCASSLDRAGFYEQYFGPGTRLTVT.

The V and J genes are TRBV6-6 and TRBJ1-4; 8 positions agree with TRBD1. The germline gives CDR1 MNHNY, CDR2 SVGAGI (reference sequence). J lost 4 bases, V lost 6 bases, and 7 bases had no gene match. CDR3 length equals 15 residues. The CDR3 loop reads CASSQPGQDNEKLFF. The CDR3 coding sequence is TGTGCCAGCAGCCAACCGGGACAGGATAATGAAAAACTGTTTTTT.

Only a few counts were recorded for this clonotype. The chain recombines TRBV5-1 with TRBJ1-1; D gene uncertain. The CDR3 has 14 residues. Trimming shortened V by 2 bases and J by 6 bases, and 14 bases separated the two germline ends. CDR1 and CDR2 from the germline V gene are SGHRS and YFSETQ. The CDR3 nucleotides are TGCGCCAGCAGCTTCGGCAGTCGAAACCCTGAAGCTTTCTTT. It specifies CASSFGSRNPEAFF.